Sequencing of this T cell receptor (beta chain) was carried out in a study of CD8+ T cells in alopecia areata. General study points: Many expanded lesional clones persisted in scalp and blood during tofacitinib treatment.

Points on this clone: What it recognizes is unknown.

The CDR3 sequence is 15 residues long. The J segment lost 3 bases and the V segment lost 3 bases, leaving 6 bases of the junction unmatched. Germline V CDR1 and CDR2: SGHDT, YYEEEE. RNA extraction and reverse transcription yielded cDNA as sequencing template. Libraries were prepared by immunoSEQ multiplex PCR; TCRdb keeps only in-frame clonotypes and omits some of them. The sample carries 130,000 to 150,000 clones, 75% to 85% recorded once. Treatment given: oral pan-JAK inhibitor, 5-10 mg twice daily. This TCR was recovered from a human donor with alopecia areata. V is TRBV5-6 and J is TRBJ2-3; 8 nucleotides line up with TRBD1. The material was CD8+ T cells sorted from blood, obtained at week 4, from a patient treated with tofacitinib. The DNA for the CDR3 is TGTGCCAGCAGCTACCGGACAGGGCATACAGATACGCAGTATTTT. Its translation: CASSYRTGHTDTQYF.